The source of this TCR beta chain is a study of technical replicates of blood from a handful of donors. Here immunoSEQ multiplex PCR was the method, and the copy in TCRdb shows in-frame clones only, minus some. The table lists tens of thousands of clones, 94% of them singletons. Unmatched junction bases numbered 0, after V lost 8 bases and J lost 0 bases. This CDR3 has 14 amino acids. In germline, CDR1 is SGHTA, CDR2 FQGTGA. The chain employs TRBV7-3 and TRBJ2-3, with 12 nucleotides matching TRBD2. The specimen sequenced was T cells isolated from PBMCs. The sequence came from a human donor in good health. The DNA for the CDR3 is TGTGCCAGCGGGACTAGCGGGAGCACAGATACGCAGTATTTT. Amino acids: CASGTSGSTDTQYF.